This is a list of T cell receptor beta chains from one sample in a study of shared clonotypes between healthy human individuals. Sequenced by immunoSEQ multiplex PCR; TCRdb stores in-frame clones only, minus some. The sample includes roughly 2,000,000 clones, about 93% of them seen just once. Sequenced: naive CD8+ T cells from PBMCs. Receptor source: a man younger than 35 in good health. Some clones in this sample may be carry-over from other donors' samples. Both conserved end residues are part of each CDR3. A D gene is named only where the DNA matches it firmly. Clone size is not always given. Where it is, it says once, few, many or a class for expanded clones.

>TRBJ2-7|-|TRBV15|once
TGTGCCACCAGCAGAGATCGAGGCGGCCAACCAACCTACGAGCAGTACTTC
CATSRDRGGQPTYEQYF
>TRBJ2-7|TRBD2|TRBV18|-
TGTGCCAGCTCACCACTAAGGGGCGAGCGGACTAGCGGGAGTTCCGAGCAGTACTTC
CASSPLRGERTSGSSEQYF
>TRBJ2-7|-|TRBV10-2|-
TGCGCCAGCAGAATATCCGGGACACCCTACGAGCAGTACTTC
CASRISGTPYEQYF
>TRBJ2-7|TRBD2|TRBV15|once
TGTGCCACCAGCAGACCAAAGTTAGCGGGACGCTCCTACGAGCAGTACTTC
CATSRPKLAGRSYEQYF
>TRBJ1-1|TRBD1|TRBV15|few
TGTGCCACCAGCAGAGATTTGGGACAGAGCGGCGAAGCTTTCTTT
CATSRDLGQSGEAFF
>TRBJ2-2|TRBD1|TRBV19|-
TGTGCCAGTAGTATATTTACAGGGGCGTTGAACACCGGGGAGCTGTTTTTT
CASSIFTGALNTGELFF
>TRBJ2-7|-|TRBV21-1|-
TGTGCCAGCAGCAAAGCGCTTTCTGAGGCAGAAGATTCCTACGAGCAGTACTTC
CASSKALSEAEDSYEQYF
>TRBJ1-5|-|TRBV4-1|-
TGCGCCAGCAGCTCAATCGGCGGGGGGTTCGGCAATCAGCCCCAGCATTTT
CASSSIGGGFGNQPQHF
>TRBJ2-2|TRBD1|TRBV11-1|-
TGTGCCAGCAGCTTAGATGGGCAGGGGGCAATACCAAACACCGGGGAGCTGTTTTTT
CASSLDGQGAIPNTGELFF
>TRBJ2-7|TRBD2|TRBV10-3|-
TGTGCCATCACCGACCTAGCGGGAGGCTACGAGCAGTACTTC
CAITDLAGGYEQYF
>TRBJ2-7|TRBD1|TRBV10-2|-
TGCGCCAGCAGCGGCCTAGGGACAGGGGGAGCCGAGCAGTACTTC
CASSGLGTGGAEQYF
>TRBJ2-7|TRBD2|TRBV27|-
TGTGCCAGCAGTTCAAATCTCGGGACTAGCGGCTCCTACGAGCAGTACTTC
CASSSNLGTSGSYEQYF
>TRBJ2-2|TRBD1|TRBV4-3|-
TGCGCCAGCAGCCCCGGACAGGGGACCGGGGAGCTGTTTTTT
CASSPGQGTGELFF
>TRBJ2-1|-|TRBV15|-
TGTGCCACCAGTCAGAGATTGAGACAGGACAATGAGCAGTTCTTC
CATSQRLRQDNEQFF
>TRBJ2-5|TRBD1|TRBV7-6|-
TGTGCCAGCCTGGACAGGGGGACCGAGACCCAGTACTTC
CASLDRGTETQYF
>TRBJ2-7|TRBD1|TRBV28|-
TGTGCCAGCAGTTTTCCCAGGCAGGGGGCGGTGTCCTACGAGCAGTACTTC
CASSFPRQGAVSYEQYF
>TRBJ1-5|-|TRBV6-5|-
TGTGCCAGCAGACAAGACCCCCTAAGTAATCAGCCCCAGCATTTT
CASRQDPLSNQPQHF
>TRBJ1-5|-|TRBV18|-
TGTGCCAGCTCACCTTCCCGGGGGGCTGATAGCAATCAGCCCCAGCATTTT
CASSPSRGADSNQPQHF
>TRBJ2-7|-|TRBV7-9|-
TGTGCCAGCAGCGCAAGTGCCTACGAGCAGTACTTC
CASSASAYEQYF
>TRBJ2-7|-|TRBV9|-
TGTGCCAGCAGCGTAGTAGACAAGTCCTACGAGCAGTACTTC
CASSVVDKSYEQYF